One sample yielded the 27 T cell receptor beta chains listed below, sequenced in a study of blood T cell repertoires in COVID-19. Some clones are missing from TCRdb's copy, which holds only in-frame ones; the method was immunoSEQ multiplex PCR. The data show a few hundred thousand clones, approximately 86% seen once. Sequenced sample: peripheral blood. These receptors were taken from a woman aged 30 to 39 who had recovered from COVID-19.

The chain joins TRBV7-9 to TRBJ2-7, with 10 bases fitting TRBD1. This CDR3 contains 14 residues. The J segment lost 5 bases and the V segment lost 5 bases, leaving 6 bases of the junction unmatched. Germline CDR1 is SEHNR and CDR2 is FQNEAQ (reference sequence). CDR3 in amino acids: CASSKDRGNDEQYF. The CDR3 nucleotides read TGTGCCAGCAGCAAGGACAGGGGGAACGACGAGCAGTACTTC.

The chain joins TRBV12-3 or TRBV12-4 to TRBJ1-2; TRBD1 matches 8 bases. J lost 5 bases, V lost 2 bases, and 1 base had no gene match. The CDR3 runs to 13 residues. Here the CDR3 DNA reads TGTGCCAGCAGTTTACAGGGGGCATATGGCTACACCTTC. It translates to CASSLQGAYGYTF.

This rearrangement joins TRBV29-1 to TRBJ1-4; D is undetermined. The CDR3 runs 11 residues. Trimming removed 6 bases from V and 8 bases from J, with 10 bases in between. Looked up from germline, CDR1 is SQVTM and CDR2 is ANQGSEA. CDR3 protein: CSVGYGEKLFF. Here the CDR3 DNA reads TGCAGCGTGGGTTACGGGGAAAAACTGTTTTTT.

The CDR3 is CASRSSYNEQFF. The CDR3 DNA follows: TGTGCCAGTAGAAGCTCCTACAATGAGCAGTTCTTC. This rearrangement joins TRBV27 to TRBJ2-1; D is unclear. The CDR3 consists of 12 residues. Trimming pared 9 bases from V and 0 bases from J, leaving 6 bases between. CDR1 is MNHEY, CDR2 SMNVEV, per germline (reference sequence).

The J gene is TRBJ1-3, the V gene TRBV18; 10 bases map to TRBD1. The germline gives CDR1 KGHSH, CDR2 LQKENI. The CDR3 has 15 residues. Losses at the gene ends were 3 bases for V and 3 bases for J; bases not matched to a gene: 2. The CDR3 reads CASSPTGGGGNTIYF. In DNA, the CDR3 is TGTGCCAGCTCACCGACAGGGGGCGGTGGAAACACCATATATTTT.

This clone was seen only once. In nucleotides, the CDR3 is TGTGCCAGCAGCCGGGGCGCGGGAGCTGCAAACAATGAGCAGTTCTTC. It codes for CASSRGAGAANNEQFF. This rearrangement joins TRBV4-2 to TRBJ2-1, with 7 bases lining up with TRBD2. Germline assignment: CDR1 LGHNA and CDR2 YNFKEQ. Germline trimming cut 4 bases from V and 5 bases from J; bases unmatched to any gene: 11. The CDR3 has 16 amino acids.

The chain carries TRBV2 and TRBJ2-7; D is possibly TRBD2 (6 bases). Germline V gene sequence: CDR1 SNHLY, CDR2 FYNNEI. V lost 7 bases and J lost 5, with 21 bases in between. CDR3 length: 15 amino acids. Written as DNA, the CDR3 is TGTGCCAGCAACTTGCTAGGAGGGAGTTCCCACGAGCAGTACTTC. Translated, it gives CASNLLGGSSHEQYF.

The chain combines TRBV4-3 with TRBJ2-7, with 9 bases that match TRBD1. The CDR3 runs 14 residues. Trimming at V came to 4 bases and at J to 3 bases, leaving 4 bases not matched to a gene. CDR1 and CDR2 from the germline V gene are LGHNA and YSLEER. The CDR3 protein is CASSRQTGGYEQYF. The CDR3 nucleotides are TGCGCCAGCAGCCGACAGACAGGGGGCTACGAGCAGTACTTC.

A few counts support this clone. The rearrangement uses TRBV5-8 and TRBJ1-1; 9 bases fit TRBD1. V lost 4 bases to trimming and J lost 6 bases; unmatched junction nucleotides: 10. Germline CDR1 is SGHTS and CDR2 is YDEGEE. The CDR3 has 15 residues. CDR3 sequence (DNA): TGTGCCAGCAGCCCGGAGGGGACAGGGAGCGCTGAAGCTTTCTTT. It codes for CASSPEGTGSAEAFF. Full variable domain (outside the CDR3, taken from reference TRBV5-8 and TRBJ1-1): EAGVTQSPTHLIKTRGQQATLRCSPISGHTSVYWYQQALGLGLQFLLWYDEGEERNRGNFPPRFSGRQFPNYSSELNVNALELEDSALYLCASSPEGTGSAEAFFGQGTRLTVV.

The J gene is TRBJ1-3, the V gene TRBV27; D possibly corresponds to TRBD1 (5 bases). V lost 2 bases and J 0 bases, leaving 8 bases between the germline ends. CDR1 is MNHEY and CDR2 is SMNVEV in the germline V gene (reference sequence). The CDR3 covers 15 residues. Written as DNA, the CDR3 is TGTGCCAGCAGTTTAACAGGAAGCTCTGGAAACACCATATATTTT. Translated: CASSLTGSSGNTIYF.

V usage is TRBV6-2 or TRBV6-3 and J usage is TRBJ2-2; TRBD2 agrees at 10 bases. Trimming at V came to 4 bases and at J to 4 bases, leaving 3 bases not matched to a gene. Germline V gene sequence: CDR1 MNHEY, CDR2 SVGEGT. This CDR3 has 15 amino acids. CDR3 DNA: TGTGCCAGCAGTTTTGTAGCGGGAGGCACCGGGGAGCTGTTTTTT. Translation gives CASSFVAGGTGELFF.

There are a few counts of this clone. The J gene is TRBJ2-3, the V gene TRBV11-2; D uncertain. This CDR3 is 12 amino acids long. Trimming pared 6 bases from V and 6 bases from J, leaving 10 bases between. CDR1 is SGHAT, CDR2 FQNNGV, per germline. CDR3 coding DNA: TGTGCCAGCAGTGTACAATTGGATACGCAGTATTTT. It translates to CASSVQLDTQYF.

J is TRBJ2-5 and V is TRBV7-8, with 9 bases fitting TRBD2. The CDR3 extends over 19 amino acids. Germline V gene lookup returns CDR1 SGHVS and CDR2 FQNEAQ. V dropped 2 bases and J dropped 4; count of bases not matched to a gene: 17. The CDR3 protein is CASSLRVAGESSVLETQYF. The CDR3 bases are TGTGCCAGCAGCTTAAGAGTAGCGGGAGAAAGTTCAGTTTTAGAGACCCAGTACTTC.

The chain combines TRBV28 with TRBJ2-3; 16 bases fit TRBD2. This CDR3 contains 16 residues. The V gene end was trimmed by 3 bases and the J gene end by 8 bases; junction bases not matched to a gene: 5. Germline V gives CDR1 MDHEN, CDR2 SYDVKM. As DNA, the CDR3 is TGTGCCAGCAGTTTGGGACTAGCGGGAGGGCCGATTACGCAGTATTTT. It yields the protein CASSLGLAGGPITQYF.

J is TRBJ2-1 and V is TRBV7-9, with TRBD1 matching 10 bases. From germline, CDR1 is SEHNR and CDR2 FQNEAQ (reference sequence). Trimming took 5 bases from V and 8 from J; bases not matched to a gene: 9. This CDR3 comprises 15 residues. CDR3 protein: CASSPDRDRGDEQFF. The CDR3 region has the DNA TGTGCCAGCAGCCCAGATCGGGACAGGGGAGATGAGCAGTTCTTC.

V is TRBV6-5 and J is TRBJ1-2; 8 bases are shared with TRBD1. The CDR3 has 14 residues. The V gene end was trimmed by 4 bases and the J gene end by 3 bases; junction bases not matched to a gene: 4. The germline gives CDR1 MNHEY, CDR2 SVGAGI. DNA of the CDR3: TGTGCCAGCAGTTTCATGACAGGGGACTATGGCTACACCTTC. Amino acids: CASSFMTGDYGYTF.

The V and J genes are TRBV7-8 and TRBJ1-5; a weak D match, TRBD1 (5 bases). The CDR3 sequence is 16 residues long. V lost 1 base and J 0 bases, leaving 10 bases between the germline ends. CDR1 and CDR2 (germline): SGHVS, FQNEAQ. The CDR3 nucleotides are TGTGCCAGCAGCTTAGTAGACAGCTATAGCAATCAGCCCCAGCATTTT. It encodes CASSLVDSYSNQPQHF.

V and J are TRBV3-1 (or the pseudogene TRBV3-2) and TRBJ1-3; unclear D gene. Trimming shortened V by 7 bases and J by 8 bases, and 9 bases separated the two germline ends. Germline-derived CDR1 and CDR2 are LGHDT and YNNKEL (reference sequence). This CDR3 has 11 amino acids. The CDR3, as DNA: TGTGCCAGCACCCTGGGCGACACCATATATTTT. Amino acid sequence: CASTLGDTIYF.

This sequence joins TRBV5-4 and TRBJ1-1, with 7 bases identical to TRBD1. The CDR3 runs 15 residues. With V trimmed by 3 bases and J by 1 base, 6 bases remained unmatched. The germline V gene encodes CDR1 SGHNT and CDR2 YYREEE (reference sequence). CDR3 sequence: CASSSPRDRNTEAFF. CDR3 nucleotides: TGTGCCAGCAGCTCCCCTCGGGACAGGAACACTGAAGCTTTCTTT.

This clone was picked up one time. The chain is built from TRBV9 and TRBJ1-2, with 10 positions matching TRBD1. The V gene's germline CDR1 is SGDLS and CDR2 YYNGEE. The V gene end was trimmed by 2 bases and the J gene end by 2 bases; junction bases not matched to a gene: 6. The CDR3 consists of 16 residues. CDR3 nucleotide sequence: TGTGCCAGCAGCGTGGGGACAGGGGACGAAAACTATGGCTACACCTTC. This sequence encodes CASSVGTGDENYGYTF.

The chain couples TRBV25-1 to TRBJ1-1; 9 positions agree with TRBD1. This CDR3 is built from 16 residues. The germline V gene has CDR1 MGHDK and CDR2 SYGVNS. V shed 4 bases and J 7 bases; nucleotides not matched to a gene: 13. DNA for the CDR3: TGTGCCAGCAGTGGCGGGACAGGGACCTCCCTGATTGAAGCTTTCTTT. Translating gives CASSGGTGTSLIEAFF.

The J gene is TRBJ2-3, the V gene TRBV7-9; weak D call: TRBD2 (5 bases). Trimming pared 3 bases from V and 0 bases from J, leaving 10 bases between. This CDR3 is built from 15 residues. Germline V CDR1 and CDR2: SEHNR, FQNEAQ (reference sequence). In nucleotides, the CDR3 is TGTGCCAGCAGCTTTCCCCCGGGGAGCACAGATACGCAGTATTTT. Amino acid sequence: CASSFPPGSTDTQYF.

The rearrangement joins TRBV19 to TRBJ1-1; D remains unclear. CDR1 and CDR2 from the germline V gene are LNHDA and SQIVND (reference sequence). The CDR3 totals 10 residues. Deletions cut 7 bases from V and 4 bases from J, with 4 bases between. CDR3: CASKSTEAFF. DNA for the CDR3: TGTGCCAGTAAGAGCACTGAAGCTTTCTTT.

V and J are TRBV6-2 or TRBV6-3 and TRBJ1-2; D gene unclear. Germline assignment: CDR1 MNHEY and CDR2 SVGEGT. The CDR3 has 14 residues. V was clipped by 4 bases and J by 6 bases, with 15 bases between them. The CDR3 here is CASSFGFGRDGYTF. The CDR3 nucleotides are TGTGCCAGCAGTTTTGGATTCGGCCGGGATGGCTACACCTTC.

V gene TRBV7-9 combines with J gene TRBJ1-5; 7 bases are a match to TRBD1. V dropped 6 bases and J dropped 4; count of bases not matched to a gene: 9. Germline loops: CDR1 SEHNR, CDR2 FQNEAQ (reference sequence). The CDR3 covers 15 residues. CDR3 residues: CASSKQGMDNQPQHF. Written as DNA, the CDR3 is TGTGCCAGCAGTAAACAGGGGATGGATAATCAGCCCCAGCATTTT. Using reference TRBV7-9 and TRBJ1-5 for the parts outside the CDR3, the full variable domain is DTGVSQNPRHKITKRGQNVTFRCDPISEHNRLYWYRQTLGQGPEFLTYFQNEAQLEKSRLLSDRFSAERPKGSFSTLEIQRTEQGDSAMYLCASSKQGMDNQPQHFGDGTRLSIL.

The rearrangement uses TRBV18 and TRBJ2-7, with D possibly TRBD1 on 6 matching bases. This CDR3 has 16 residues. The V gene lost 2 bases and the J gene lost 3 bases, with 17 bases spanning the gap. Looked up from germline, CDR1 is KGHSH and CDR2 is LQKENI. CDR3 region: CASSPFSRTDNYEQYF. The CDR3 DNA reads as TGTGCCAGCTCACCATTCTCCAGGACAGATAACTACGAGCAGTACTTC.

This rearrangement joins TRBV27 to TRBJ1-3, with D tentatively TRBD1 (6 bases). CDR1 is MNHEY, CDR2 SMNVEV, per germline (reference sequence). CDR3 length equals 14 residues. V was pared by 6 bases and J by 2 bases, with 11 bases between. DNA for the CDR3: TGTGCCAGCAGCCCGGACAGCCCTGGAAACACCATATATTTT. Translating gives CASSPDSPGNTIYF.